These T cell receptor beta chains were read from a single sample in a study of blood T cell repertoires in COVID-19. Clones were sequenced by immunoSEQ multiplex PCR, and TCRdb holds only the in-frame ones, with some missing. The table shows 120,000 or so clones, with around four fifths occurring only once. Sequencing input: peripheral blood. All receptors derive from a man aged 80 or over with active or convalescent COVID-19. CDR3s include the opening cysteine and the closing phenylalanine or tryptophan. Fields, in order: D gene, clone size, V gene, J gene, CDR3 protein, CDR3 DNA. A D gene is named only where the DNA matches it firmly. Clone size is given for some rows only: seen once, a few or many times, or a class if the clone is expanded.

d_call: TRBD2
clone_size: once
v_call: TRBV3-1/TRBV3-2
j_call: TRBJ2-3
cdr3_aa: CASSPGTSASTDTQYF
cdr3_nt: TGTGCCAGCAGCCCAGGGACTAGCGCTAGCACAGATACGCAGTATTTT

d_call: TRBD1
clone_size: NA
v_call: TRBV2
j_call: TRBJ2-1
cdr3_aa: CASSEEDRTYNEQFF
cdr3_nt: TGTGCCAGCAGTGAAGAGGACAGGACCTACAATGAGCAGTTCTTC

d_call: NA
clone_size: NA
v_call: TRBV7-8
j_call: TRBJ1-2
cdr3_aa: CASSPDSSYGYTF
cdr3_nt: TGTGCCAGCAGCCCGGACAGCTCATATGGCTACACCTTC

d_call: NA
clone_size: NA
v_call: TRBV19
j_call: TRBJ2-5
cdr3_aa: CATAPWSGPQETQYF
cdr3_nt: TGTGCCACCGCCCCTTGGAGTGGCCCCCAAGAGACCCAGTACTTC

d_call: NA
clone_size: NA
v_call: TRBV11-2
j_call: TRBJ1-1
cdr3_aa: CASSSAGSYTEAFF
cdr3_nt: TGTGCCAGCAGCTCCGCCGGGAGCTACACTGAAGCTTTCTTT

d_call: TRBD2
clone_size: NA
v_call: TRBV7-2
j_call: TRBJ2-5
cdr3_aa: CASSSSGGETQYF
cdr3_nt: TGTGCCAGCAGCTCTAGCGGGGGAGAGACCCAGTACTTC

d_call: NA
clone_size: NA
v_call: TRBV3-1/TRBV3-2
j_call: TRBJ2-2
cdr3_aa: CARRTKNTGELFF
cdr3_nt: TGTGCCAGACGGACTAAGAACACCGGGGAGCTGTTTTTT

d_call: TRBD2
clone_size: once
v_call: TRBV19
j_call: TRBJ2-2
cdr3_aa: CASSISGGLTGELFF
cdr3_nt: TGTGCCAGTAGTATATCGGGAGGGTTGACCGGGGAGCTGTTTTTT

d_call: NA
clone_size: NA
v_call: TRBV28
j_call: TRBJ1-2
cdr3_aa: CASSYDRNYGYTF
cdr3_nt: TGTGCCAGCAGCTACGACAGAAACTATGGCTACACCTTC

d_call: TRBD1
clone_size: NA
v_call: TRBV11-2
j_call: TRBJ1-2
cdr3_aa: CATLGDRVDGYTF
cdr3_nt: TGTGCCACCTTAGGGGACAGGGTGGATGGCTACACCTTC

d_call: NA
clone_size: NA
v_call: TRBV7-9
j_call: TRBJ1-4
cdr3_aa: CASSLIATGIGPNEKLFF
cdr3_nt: TGTGCCAGCAGCTTAATAGCAACAGGGATCGGGCCTAATGAAAAACTGTTTTTT

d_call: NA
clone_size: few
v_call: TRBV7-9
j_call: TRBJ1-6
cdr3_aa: CASSSPQAGFNSPLHF
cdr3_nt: TGTGCCAGCAGCTCCCCCCAGGCAGGGTTCAATTCACCCCTCCACTTT

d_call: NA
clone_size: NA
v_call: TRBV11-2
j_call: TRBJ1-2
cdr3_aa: CASSLEGGSNYGYTF
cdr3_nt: TGTGCCAGCAGCTTAGAGGGGGGATCTAACTATGGCTACACCTTC

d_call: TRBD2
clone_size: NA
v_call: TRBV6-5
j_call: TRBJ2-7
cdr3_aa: CASSPGSGGPYF
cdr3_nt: TGTGCCAGCAGCCCGGGTAGCGGGGGGCCCTACTTC

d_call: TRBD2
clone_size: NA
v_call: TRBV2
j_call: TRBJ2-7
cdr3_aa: CASRLAGDYEQYF
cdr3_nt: TGTGCCAGCAGGCTAGCGGGGGACTACGAGCAGTACTTC

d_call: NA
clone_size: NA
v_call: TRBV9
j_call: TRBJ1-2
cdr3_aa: CASSVGSMGYGYTF
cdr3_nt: TGTGCCAGCAGCGTAGGGAGCATGGGCTATGGCTACACCTTC

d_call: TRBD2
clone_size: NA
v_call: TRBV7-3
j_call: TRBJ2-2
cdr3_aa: CASSLNPAGGTGELFF
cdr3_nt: TGTGCCAGCAGCTTAAATCCCGCGGGGGGCACCGGGGAGCTGTTTTTT

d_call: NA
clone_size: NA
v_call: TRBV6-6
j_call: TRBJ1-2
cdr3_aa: CASSYSTGNYGYTF
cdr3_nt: TGTGCCAGCAGTTACTCGACGGGTAACTATGGCTACACCTTC

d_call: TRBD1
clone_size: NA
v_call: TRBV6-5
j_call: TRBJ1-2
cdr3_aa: CASSLDRATNYGYTF
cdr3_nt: TGTGCCAGCAGTCTCGACAGGGCCACTAACTATGGCTACACCTTC

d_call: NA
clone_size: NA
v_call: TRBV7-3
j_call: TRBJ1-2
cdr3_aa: CASSLGAGDGYTF
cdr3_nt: TGTGCCAGCAGCCTTGGGGCGGGGGATGGCTACACCTTC

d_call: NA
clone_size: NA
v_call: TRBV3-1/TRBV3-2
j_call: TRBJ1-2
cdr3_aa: CASSQERGYGYGYTF
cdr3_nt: TGTGCCAGCAGCCAAGAGAGGGGGTACGGCTATGGCTACACCTTC

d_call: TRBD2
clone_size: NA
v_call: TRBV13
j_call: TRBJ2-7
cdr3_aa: CASSLTRLAGTYEQYF
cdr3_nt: TGTGCCAGCAGCCTTACCCGACTAGCGGGGACATACGAGCAGTACTTC

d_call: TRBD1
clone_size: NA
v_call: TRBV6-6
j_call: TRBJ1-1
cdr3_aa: CASSPQGGNTEAFF
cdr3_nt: TGTGCCAGCAGTCCACAGGGGGGGAACACTGAAGCTTTCTTT

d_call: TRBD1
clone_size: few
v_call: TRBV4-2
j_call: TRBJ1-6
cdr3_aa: CASSQNRGSYNSPLHF
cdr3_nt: TGTGCCAGCAGCCAGAACAGGGGCTCCTATAATTCACCCCTCCACTTT

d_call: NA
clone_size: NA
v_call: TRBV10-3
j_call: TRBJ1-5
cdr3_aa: CAISELYSNQPQHF
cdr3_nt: TGTGCCATCAGTGAATTATATAGCAATCAGCCCCAGCATTTT

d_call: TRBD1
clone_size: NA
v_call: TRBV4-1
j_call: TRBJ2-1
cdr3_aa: CASSQDRQGATYNEQFF
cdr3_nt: TGCGCCAGCAGCCAAGATAGGCAGGGGGCGACCTACAATGAGCAGTTCTTC

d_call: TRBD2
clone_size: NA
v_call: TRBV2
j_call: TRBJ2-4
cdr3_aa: CASSAGTSGGPQYF
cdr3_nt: TGTGCCAGCAGTGCCGGGACTAGCGGGGGGCCTCAGTACTTC

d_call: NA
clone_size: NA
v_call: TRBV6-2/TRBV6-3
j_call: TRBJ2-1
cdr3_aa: CASSYLQGPPYNEQFF
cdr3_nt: TGTGCCAGCAGTTATTTACAGGGCCCCCCCTACAATGAGCAGTTCTTC

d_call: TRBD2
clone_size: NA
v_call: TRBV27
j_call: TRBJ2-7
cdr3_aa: CATHHTSGGKEQYF
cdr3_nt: TGTGCCACGCACCATACTAGCGGGGGTAAAGAGCAGTACTTC

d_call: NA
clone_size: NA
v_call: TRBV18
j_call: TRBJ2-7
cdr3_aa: CASSSWTGLEQYF
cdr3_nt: TGTGCCAGCTCATCCTGGACTGGGCTCGAGCAGTACTTC

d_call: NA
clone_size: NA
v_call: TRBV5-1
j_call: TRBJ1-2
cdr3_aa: CASSSTGASNYGYTF
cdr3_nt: TGCGCCAGCAGCTCCACAGGTGCCTCTAACTATGGCTACACCTTC

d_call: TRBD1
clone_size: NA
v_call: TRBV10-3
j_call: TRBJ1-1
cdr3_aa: CASQGQGSTEAFF
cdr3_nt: TGTGCCAGCCAAGGACAGGGGAGCACTGAAGCTTTCTTT

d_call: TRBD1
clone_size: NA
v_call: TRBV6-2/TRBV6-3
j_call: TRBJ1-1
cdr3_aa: CASSPQGAGTEAFF
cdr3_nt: TGTGCCAGCAGCCCACAGGGGGCTGGCACTGAAGCTTTCTTT

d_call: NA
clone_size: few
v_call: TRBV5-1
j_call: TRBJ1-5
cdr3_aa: CASSAGPGKPQHF
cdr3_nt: TGCGCCAGCAGCGCGGGACCAGGAAAGCCCCAGCATTTT

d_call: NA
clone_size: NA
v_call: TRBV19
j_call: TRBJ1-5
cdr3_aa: CASTGDNTNSNQPQHF
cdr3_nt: TGTGCCAGTACCGGGGACAATACCAATAGCAATCAGCCCCAGCATTTT

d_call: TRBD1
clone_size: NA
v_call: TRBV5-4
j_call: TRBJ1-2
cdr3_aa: CASSSTGDIGGYTF
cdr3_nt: TGTGCCAGCAGCTCGACAGGGGATATTGGCGGCTACACCTTC

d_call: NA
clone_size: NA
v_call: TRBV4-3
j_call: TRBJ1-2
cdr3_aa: CASSRGTLEYGYTF
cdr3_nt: TGCGCCAGCAGCCGGGGGACATTGGAATATGGCTACACCTTC

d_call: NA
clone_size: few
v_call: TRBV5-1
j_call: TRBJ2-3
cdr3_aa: CASSPLAEADTQYF
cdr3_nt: TGCGCCAGCAGCCCGCTGGCAGAGGCAGATACGCAGTATTTT

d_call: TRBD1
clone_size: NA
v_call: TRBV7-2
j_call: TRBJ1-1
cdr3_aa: CASSLTGGSYTEAFF
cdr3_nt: TGTGCCAGCAGCTTAACAGGGGGCTCGTACACTGAAGCTTTCTTT

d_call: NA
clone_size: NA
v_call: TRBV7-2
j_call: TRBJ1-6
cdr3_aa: CASSSGGTSYNSPLHF
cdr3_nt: TGTGCCAGCAGCTCGGGGGGGACGTCCTATAATTCACCCCTCCACTTT

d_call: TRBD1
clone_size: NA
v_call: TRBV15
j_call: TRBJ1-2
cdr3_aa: CATSRGQGVPVIGYTF
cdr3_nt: TGTGCCACCAGCAGAGGACAGGGGGTACCGGTTATTGGCTACACCTTC